This TCR beta chain stems from a study of Ad26.COV2.S vaccination and SARS-CoV-2 variants. Background on the study: Intramuscular Ad26.COV2.S doses were given once or twice, 56 days apart. The study's findings and limits: Vaccinees and placebo recipients showed similar non-spike TCR breadth. Placebo recipients had lower spike-specific TCR breadth than vaccine recipients.

This clone came up once. Its antigen is unknown. Profiling relied on immunoSEQ multiplex PCR, and the TCRdb table lists in-frame clones only, not all of them. The sample has about 480,000 clones, approximately 88% seen once. This CDR3 comprises 16 residues. After removal of 3 bases from V and 5 bases from J, the junction contained 10 bases not matched to a gene. Germline V CDR1 and CDR2: MDHEN, SYDVKM. Described treatment: over 15 received Ad26.COV2.S at low or high dose, single or two shots; several received placebo; per-sample allocation not given. Specimens were obtained on day 63 following the first vaccine or placebo injection. Expression of Wuhan-strain SARS-CoV-2 spike came from the Ad26 vector that formed the vaccine.

The TCR was taken from a person between 18 and 59 years old who received the Ad26.COV2.S COVID-19 vaccine or a placebo. The chain carries TRBV28 and TRBJ1-5, with 7 bases aligning to TRBD1. The material was peripheral blood, obtained in a trial of Ad26.COV2.S vaccine versus placebo. Here the CDR3 reads CASSLGVGQRYQPQHF. For the CDR3, the DNA is TGTGCCAGCAGTTTGGGAGTGGGACAGAGATATCAGCCCCAGCATTTT.